The subject of this entry is one T cell receptor (beta chain). Antigen unknown. This CDR3 is 15 amino acids long. V was clipped by 4 bases and J by 6 bases, with 15 bases between them. The V gene's germline CDR1 is MDHEN and CDR2 SYDVKM. Profiling relied on immunoSEQ multiplex PCR, and the TCRdb table lists in-frame clones only, not all of them. The sample contains about 120,000 clones, roughly 95% of which appear only once. This specimen belongs to a study of graft-versus-host responses after intestinal transplantation. Study context: Induction with anti-thymocyte globulin, then tacrolimus and steroids for around three years, was given to all recipients.

This sample comprised unstimulated CD8+ T cells sorted from spleen or lymph node cells, obtained before intestinal transplant. The rearrangement links TRBV28 to TRBJ2-2; tentatively, D is TRBD2 (6 bases). The clonotype comes from a human donor who received an intestinal transplant. The CDR3 spells CASSSWTISPGELFF. The CDR3 DNA follows: TGTGCCAGCAGTTCGTGGACTATCTCCCCCGGGGAGCTGTTTTTT.